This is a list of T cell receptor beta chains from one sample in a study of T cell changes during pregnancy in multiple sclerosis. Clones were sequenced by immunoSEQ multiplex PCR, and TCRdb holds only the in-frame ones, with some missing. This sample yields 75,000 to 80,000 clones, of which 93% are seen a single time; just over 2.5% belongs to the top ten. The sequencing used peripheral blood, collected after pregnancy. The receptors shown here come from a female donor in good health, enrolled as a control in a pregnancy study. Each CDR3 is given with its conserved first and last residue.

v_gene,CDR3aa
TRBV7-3,CASSLNRGLDGYTF
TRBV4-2,CASSPTINTIYF
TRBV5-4,CASSPMGGDEQFF
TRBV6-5,CASSTRDRGSYGYTF
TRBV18,CASSPPRETQYF
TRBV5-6,CASSSGQGYGYTF
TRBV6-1,CASSEVRDPETQYF
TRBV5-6,CASSLDRAIDTQYF
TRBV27,CACGAGGNTGELFF
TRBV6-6,CASSYLLARGELFF
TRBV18,CASSPPSGRGNEQFF
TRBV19,CASREERYGYTF
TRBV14,CASSPQGKNYGYTF
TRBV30,CAWSPPTAPNEKLFF
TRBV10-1,CASSDHGEREYF
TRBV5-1,CASSEGLAGANEQFF
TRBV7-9,CASSPKGQGRTNEQYF
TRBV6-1,CASREGAYSNQPQHF
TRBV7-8,CASSRGGGPNTGELFF
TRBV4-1,CASSQVPRDTYEQYF
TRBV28,CASHRVTGGSYSNQPQHF
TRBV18,CASSPLSGGYNEQFF
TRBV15,CATSSARTGGNQPQHF
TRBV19,CASSEGGQGNEKLFF
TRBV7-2,CASSPRDSYGETQYF
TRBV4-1,CASSQNTGFEKLFF
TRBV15,CATSRVSGGNYEQYF
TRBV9,CASGTSGISYNEQFF
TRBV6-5,CASSPDRSNQPQHF
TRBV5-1,CASSSGLAGGADTQYF
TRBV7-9,CASSLEAGGARFF
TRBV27,CASSLRRGPAYEQYF
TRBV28,CASTLKGTARGGKLFF
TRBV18,CASSPDRESNYGYTF
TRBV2,CASNRQGGGDTQYF
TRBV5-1,CASSYWGLAGVSTHNEQFF
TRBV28,CASSLPRDSGIYNEQFF
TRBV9,CASSVDPLGGSGTEAFF
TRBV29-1,CSVEGLPLNAYGYTF
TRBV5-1,CASSLEVTSSYEQYF
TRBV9,CASSVDWSPYNSPLHF
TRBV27,CASTSVYIRREQEQFF
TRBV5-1,CASSQFTGIQETQYF
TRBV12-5,CASAPDRSISEQFF
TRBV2,CASRGGAVQETQYF
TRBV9,CASSVGGVAVYNEQFF
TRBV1,CTSSHSGRCMGEQFF
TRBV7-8,CASSLEPGRQGYTF
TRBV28,CASSSQGTAYTEAFF
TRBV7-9,CASSHWRGDRASQETQYF
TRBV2,CASSGTGLAGGNIQYF
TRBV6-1,CASSEVRGDYEQYF
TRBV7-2,CASRYSGTSGSRPYNEQFF